The 9 T cell receptor beta chains below come from one sample, sequenced in a study of cytomegalovirus exposure and HLA in healthy donors. Primers included in the PCR were 60 Vbeta and 13 Jbeta primers. The data were produced by immunoSEQ multiplex PCR, yet TCRdb's version contains in-frame clones alone and is incomplete. The table includes about 100,000 clones, around 72% detected once. Sample: PBMCs. The receptors were sampled from a male donor in good health and CMV-seropositive.

The chain links TRBV11-1 to TRBJ2-6, with 8 positions matching TRBD1. The V segment lost 1 base and the J segment 2 bases; nucleotides outside the gene matches: 10. Germline loops: CDR1 SGHAT, CDR2 FQDESV (reference sequence). This CDR3 contains 19 residues. The CDR3 nucleotides are TGTGCCAGCAGCTTAGTAGGGTGCGGCAGGGGGCCTGGGGCCAACGTCCTGACTTTC. It yields the protein CASSLVGCGRGPGANVLTF.

Only a few counts were recorded for this clone. The V call is TRBV7-9, the J call TRBJ2-3, with TRBD1 matching over 8 bases. The CDR3 runs 15 residues. J gave up 0 bases and V 7 bases, and 6 bases lay outside the gene matches. Germline CDR1 SEHNR, CDR2 FQNEAQ (reference sequence). The CDR3 DNA reads as TGTGCCAGCACCGACAGGGGACGGAGCACAGATACGCAGTATTTT. It is translated as CASTDRGRSTDTQYF.

V is TRBV5-6 and J is TRBJ2-1, with TRBD2 matching 13 bases. From germline, CDR1 is SGHDT and CDR2 YYEEEE. V trimming: 0 bases; J trimming: 7 bases; junction bases outside the gene matches: 4. The CDR3 spans 16 residues. CDR3 DNA sequence: TGTGCCAGCAGCTTGGGACTAGCGGGGGGCTGGAATGAGCAGTTCTTC. Translation gives CASSLGLAGGWNEQFF.

V and J are TRBV29-1 and TRBJ2-7, with D perhaps TRBD1 (6 bases). The CDR3 has 12 residues. Germline V gene sequence: CDR1 SQVTM, CDR2 ANQGSEA. The V end was cut by 6 bases, the J end by 4 bases, with 13 bases between. Here the CDR3 reads CSVNRDGYEQYF. DNA of the CDR3: TGCAGCGTCAACAGGGATGGGTACGAGCAGTACTTC.

The sample holds a few counts of this clone. The chain has TRBV7-2 and TRBJ1-1, with D unresolved. Germline V gene lookup returns CDR1 SGHTA and CDR2 FQGNSA. V was clipped by 6 bases and J by 1 base, with 9 bases between them. This CDR3 is built from 13 residues. The CDR3 bases are TGTGCCAGCAGATTTCGACAGAACACTGAAGCTTTCTTT. Protein sequence: CASRFRQNTEAFF.

The genes are TRBV7-9 and TRBJ2-7, with D possibly matching TRBD1 (6 bases). V was pared by 1 base and J by 1 base, with 17 bases between. The CDR3 runs 17 residues. CDR1 and CDR2 from the germline V gene are SEHNR and FQNEAQ (reference sequence). CDR3 coding DNA: TGTGCCAGCAGCTTAGGGCTGGACAGCACGGTTTCCTACGAGCAGTACTTC. Translating it yields CASSLGLDSTVSYEQYF.

This clone came up a few times. V usage is TRBV5-1 and J usage is TRBJ2-7, with D possibly matching TRBD2 (5 bases). The V gene's germline CDR1 is SGHRS and CDR2 YFSETQ. Trimming stripped 6 bases from V and 2 bases from J, with 18 bases between. The CDR3 extends over 15 amino acids. The CDR3, as DNA: TGCGCCAGCACACCGGAGGCCGGGTCCCCCTACGAGCAGTACTTC. It yields the protein CASTPEAGSPYEQYF.

The V and J genes are TRBV5-3 and TRBJ1-1; 8 bases line up with TRBD1. TRBV5-3 is an ORF, and what it does is uncertain. Trimming at V came to 4 bases and at J to 0 bases, leaving 14 bases not matched to a gene. This CDR3 contains 18 residues. The CDR3 DNA is TGTGCCAGAAGCGCTGGCGAGGACAGGGAATTAGTGAACACTGAAGCTTTCTTT. Amino acid sequence: CARSAGEDRELVNTEAFF.

The chain recombines TRBV6-1 with TRBJ2-1; 7 nucleotides match TRBD1. The CDR3 sequence is 15 residues long. V shed 5 bases, J shed 4 bases, and the junction held 8 bases outside the gene matches. Per germline, CDR1 MNHNS and CDR2 SASEGT. In nucleotides, the CDR3 is TGTGCCAGCAGTCTTGACAGGGCCGGGTACAATGAGCAGTTCTTC. As protein: CASSLDRAGYNEQFF.